Listed here is a single T cell receptor (beta chain). Its antigen is not known. Random hexamers were used to reverse transcribe 0.5 to 1 ug of RNA. From the immunoSEQ multiplex PCR reads, TCRdb called clonotypes with MiXCR, one entry per CDR3 protein. The data contain over 95,000 distinct CDR3 sequences, about 90% of them singletons. The CDR3 spans 16 residues. V was clipped by 5 bases and J by 6 bases, with 22 bases between them. CDR1 and CDR2 (germline): SGHNT, YYREEE (reference sequence). The data are from a study of CD8 T cells in Susac syndrome. Findings of the study overall: The authors acknowledged that their TCR sequencing and HLA analysis involved a relatively small number of individuals.

The clonotype was recovered from a human donor in good health. J is TRBJ2-3 and V is TRBV5-4; D perhaps matches TRBD2 (5 bases). Sequencing was performed on CD8+ T cells from PBMCs. The CDR3 region has the DNA TGTGCCAGCAGTTCTCCCGGTCCGGGGAGCATGGATACGCAGTATTTT. Protein product: CASSSPGPGSMDTQYF.